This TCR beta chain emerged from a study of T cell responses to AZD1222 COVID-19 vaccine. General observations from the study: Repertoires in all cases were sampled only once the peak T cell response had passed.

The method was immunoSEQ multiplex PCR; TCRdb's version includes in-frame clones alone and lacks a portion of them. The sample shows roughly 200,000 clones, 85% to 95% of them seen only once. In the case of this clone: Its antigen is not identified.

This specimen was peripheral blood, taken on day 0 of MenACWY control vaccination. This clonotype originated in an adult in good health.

The chain's CDR3 is CASSLQGRYGYTF. CDR3 DNA: TGTGCCAGCAGCTTACAAGGCCGCTATGGCTACACCTTC. V and J are TRBV7-2 and TRBJ1-2; D unclear. Trimming took off 2 bases at V and 4 bases at J, with 8 bases between the two ends. The germline gives CDR1 SGHTA, CDR2 FQGNSA. CDR3 length: 13 residues.